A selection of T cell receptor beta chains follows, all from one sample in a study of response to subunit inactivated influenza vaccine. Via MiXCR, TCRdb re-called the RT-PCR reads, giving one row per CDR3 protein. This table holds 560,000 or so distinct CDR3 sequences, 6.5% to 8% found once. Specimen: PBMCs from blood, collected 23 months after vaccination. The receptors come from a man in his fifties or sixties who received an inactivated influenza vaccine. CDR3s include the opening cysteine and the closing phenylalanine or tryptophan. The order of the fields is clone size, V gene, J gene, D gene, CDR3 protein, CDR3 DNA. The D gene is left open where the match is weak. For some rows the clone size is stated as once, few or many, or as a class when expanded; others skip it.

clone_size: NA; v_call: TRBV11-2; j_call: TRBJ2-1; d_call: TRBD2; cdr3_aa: CASSLALADEQFF; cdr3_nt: TGTGCCAGCAGCTTAGCCCTAGCGGATGAGCAGTTCTTC
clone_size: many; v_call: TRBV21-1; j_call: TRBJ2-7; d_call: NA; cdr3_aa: CATFPTSGYEQYF; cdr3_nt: TGTGCCACCTTTCCAACTAGCGGCTACGAGCAGTACTTC
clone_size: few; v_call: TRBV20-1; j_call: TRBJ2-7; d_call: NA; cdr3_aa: CSAIIPGLYEQYF; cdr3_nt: TGCAGTGCGATTATCCCGGGCCTCTACGAGCAGTACTTC
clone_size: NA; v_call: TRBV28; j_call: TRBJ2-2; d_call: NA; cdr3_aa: CASAPSGPGTGELFF; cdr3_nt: TGTGCCAGCGCCCCGAGTGGGCCGGGCACCGGGGAGCTGTTTTTT
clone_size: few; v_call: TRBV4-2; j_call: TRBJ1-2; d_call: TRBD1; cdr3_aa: CASSQVRDRAGYTF; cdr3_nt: TGTGCCAGCAGCCAAGTGAGGGACAGGGCTGGCTACACCTTC
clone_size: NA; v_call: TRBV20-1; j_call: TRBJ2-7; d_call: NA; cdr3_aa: CSAELRYEQYF; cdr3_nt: TGCAGTGCTGAACTACGATACGAGCAGTACTTC
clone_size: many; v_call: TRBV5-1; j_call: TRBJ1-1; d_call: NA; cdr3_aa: CASSWALTNTEAFF; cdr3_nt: TGCGCCAGCAGCTGGGCCTTGACGAACACTGAAGCTTTCTTT
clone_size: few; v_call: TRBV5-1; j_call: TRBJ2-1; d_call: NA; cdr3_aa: CASSLGARSGTLGDEQFF; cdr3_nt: TGCGCCAGCAGCTTGGGCGCGAGGTCGGGGACCTTGGGGGATGAGCAGTTCTTC
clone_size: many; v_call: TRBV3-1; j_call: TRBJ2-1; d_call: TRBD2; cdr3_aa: CASSLGLAGDQFF; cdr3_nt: TGTGCCAGCAGCCTCGGACTAGCGGGGGACCAGTTCTTC
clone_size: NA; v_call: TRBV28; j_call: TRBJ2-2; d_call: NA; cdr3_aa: CASTPAAAGTGELFF; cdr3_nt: TGTGCCAGCACACCCGCTGCTGCGGGTACCGGGGAGCTGTTTTTT
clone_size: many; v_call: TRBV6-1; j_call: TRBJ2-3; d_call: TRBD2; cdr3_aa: CASRLAGSTDTQYF; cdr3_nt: TGTGCCAGCAGGCTAGCGGGGAGCACAGATACGCAGTATTTT
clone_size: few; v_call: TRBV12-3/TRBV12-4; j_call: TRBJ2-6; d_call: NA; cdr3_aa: CASSAVSGANVLTF; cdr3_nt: TGTGCCAGCAGTGCAGTCTCTGGGGCCAACGTCCTGACTTTC
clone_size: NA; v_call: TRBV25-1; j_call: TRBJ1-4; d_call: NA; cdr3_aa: CASSESGNEKLFF; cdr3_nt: TGTGCCAGCAGTGAATCCGGGAATGAAAAACTGTTTTTT
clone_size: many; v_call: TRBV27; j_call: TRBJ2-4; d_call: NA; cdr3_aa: CASSLGVEGNIQYF; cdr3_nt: TGTGCCAGCAGTTTAGGGGTCGAGGGGAACATTCAGTACTTC
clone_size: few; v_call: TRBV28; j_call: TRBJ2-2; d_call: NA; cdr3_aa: CASSFPGIVNTGELFF; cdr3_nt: TGTGCCAGCAGTTTCCCAGGGATCGTGAACACCGGGGAGCTGTTTTTT
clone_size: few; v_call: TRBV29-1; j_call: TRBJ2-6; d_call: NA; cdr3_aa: CSVEKYPGANVLTF; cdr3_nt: TGCAGCGTTGAAAAATACCCCGGGGCCAACGTCCTGACTTTC
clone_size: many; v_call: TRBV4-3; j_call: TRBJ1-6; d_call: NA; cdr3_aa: CASSQGPGSSPLHF; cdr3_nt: TGCGCCAGCAGCCAAGGCCCGGGGAGTTCACCCCTCCACTTT
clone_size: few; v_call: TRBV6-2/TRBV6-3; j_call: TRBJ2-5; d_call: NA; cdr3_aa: CASSYSTATGWMEETQYF; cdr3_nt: TGTGCCAGCAGTTACTCAACTGCGACTGGTTGGATGGAAGAGACCCAGTACTTC
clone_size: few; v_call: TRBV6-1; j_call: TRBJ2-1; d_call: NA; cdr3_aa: CASSELGRRNEQFF; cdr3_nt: TGTGCCAGCAGTGAGTTGGGGCGGAGGAATGAGCAGTTCTTC
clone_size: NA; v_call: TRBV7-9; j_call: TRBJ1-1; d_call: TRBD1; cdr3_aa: CASSTQGVGTEAFF; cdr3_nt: TGTGCCAGCAGCACCCAGGGGGTCGGCACTGAAGCTTTCTTT